Each of the 4 T cell receptor beta chains below was sequenced from the same sample in a study of cytomegalovirus exposure and HLA in healthy donors. PCR involved 60 Vbeta and 13 Jbeta primers. Produced via immunoSEQ multiplex PCR; TCRdb's table is partial and in-frame only. The repertoire holds 120,000 or so clones, 80% seen once, with 1.2% in the top ten. The sequencing input was PBMCs. The receptors originated from a female donor in good health and CMV-seronegative.

This rearrangement joins TRBV5-6 to TRBJ1-2, with unresolved D. The CDR3 totals 13 residues. CDR1 is SGHDT and CDR2 is YYEEEE in the germline V gene. Trimming took off 2 bases at V and 1 base at J, with 6 bases between the two ends. The CDR3 DNA follows: TGTGCCAGCAGCTTCGGGAGTAACTATGGCTACACCTTC. It translates to CASSFGSNYGYTF.

CDR3 bases: TGTGCCAGCAGTGAACTACAGGGTCGTGAAGCTTTCTTT. It specifies CASSELQGREAFF. The chain uses TRBV6-5 and TRBJ1-1, with D possibly matching TRBD1 (6 bases). Germline CDR1 is MNHEY and CDR2 is SVGAGI. The length of the CDR3 is 13 residues. Trimming took 5 bases from V and 7 from J, leaving 14 bases between them.

This chain joins TRBV29-1 and TRBJ1-5, with D perhaps matching TRBD1 (6 bases). V was cut by 4 bases and J by 11 bases, with 12 bases left in between. CDR1 and CDR2 (germline): SQVTM, ANQGSEA. CDR3 size: 11 residues. The CDR3 protein is CSVGDNFSQHF. DNA for the CDR3: TGCAGCGTTGGGGACAACTTCTCCCAGCATTTT.

The chain joins TRBV6-5 to TRBJ1-6, with D perhaps matching TRBD1 (5 bases). CDR3 length: 15 amino acids. Trimming took off 2 bases at V and 7 bases at J, with 12 bases between the two ends. CDR1 and CDR2 (germline): MNHEY, SVGAGI. CDR3 protein: CASSYDHSGNSPLHF. CDR3 DNA: TGTGCCAGCAGTTACGACCATTCAGGGAATTCACCCCTCCACTTT.